The 9 T cell receptor beta chains reported below all come from one sample, sequenced in a study of cytomegalovirus exposure and HLA in healthy donors. Primers included in the PCR were 60 Vbeta and 13 Jbeta primers. Produced via immunoSEQ multiplex PCR; TCRdb's table is partial and in-frame only. The sample yields about 140,000 clones, 80% seen once. Input material: PBMCs. The receptors were sampled from a man aged 25-45 years in good health and CMV-seronegative.

The rearrangement links TRBV10-3 to TRBJ2-3, with D unclear. CDR1 is ENHRY, CDR2 SYGVKD, per germline. This CDR3 comprises 13 residues. The V and J ends lost 7 bases and 5 bases respectively, with 13 bases between them. CDR3 nucleotide sequence: TGTGCCATCATGGCCACAGCCATAGATACGCAGTATTTT. It translates to CAIMATAIDTQYF.

The rearrangement joins TRBV5-1 to TRBJ1-3; the D gene is possibly TRBD1 (5 bases). This CDR3 has 15 residues. The V end lost 7 bases, the J end lost 0 bases, and 14 bases lay between the germline ends. CDR1 is SGHRS and CDR2 is YFSETQ in the germline V gene. As DNA, the CDR3 is TGCGCCAGCGCCACGGGGGGGAGCTCTGGAAACACCATATATTTT. Translation gives CASATGGSSGNTIYF.

The rearrangement uses TRBV5-4 and TRBJ2-2; D perhaps matches TRBD2 (6 bases). From germline, CDR1 is SGHNT and CDR2 YYREEE (reference sequence). The CDR3 sequence is 13 residues long. V dropped 7 bases and J dropped 5 bases, with 12 bases sitting between them. The CDR3 DNA sequence: TGTGCCAGCTACGGGAGAGGGACCGGGGAGCTGTTTTTT. Its protein is CASYGRGTGELFF.

The gene calls are TRBV4-1 and TRBJ2-3; TRBD2 matches at 7 bases. CDR3 length: 16 residues. Per the germline V gene, CDR1 is MGHRA and CDR2 is YSYEKL. V shed 1 base, J shed 4 bases, and the junction held 8 bases outside the gene matches. The CDR3 DNA follows: TGCGCCAGCAGCCAAGCCCTAGCGGCCAACCCAGATACGCAGTATTTT. Translation: CASSQALAANPDTQYF.

This clone was observed once. This same CDR3 is encoded by further DNA sequences in the sample. The V call is TRBV25-1, the J call TRBJ1-2, with D possibly TRBD1 on 5 matching bases. V lost 0 bases and J lost 4, with 6 bases in between. Germline values: CDR1 MGHDK, CDR2 SYGVNS. The CDR3 is made up of 13 amino acids. Here the CDR3 reads CASSEYGGYGYTF. CDR3 nucleotides: TGTGCCAGCAGTGAATACGGGGGCTATGGCTACACCTTC.

J is TRBJ2-7 and V is TRBV28, with TRBD1 matching over 9 bases. Trimming removed 5 bases from V and 3 bases from J; junction bases left unmatched: 11. The germline V gene encodes CDR1 MDHEN and CDR2 SYDVKM. This CDR3 is 16 amino acids long. The CDR3 sequence: CASSVSSGTGIYEQYF. Here the CDR3 DNA reads TGTGCCAGCAGTGTCTCATCCGGGACAGGGATCTACGAGCAGTACTTC.

This clone occurred a few times. The gene calls are TRBV5-1 and TRBJ1-1; D gene unclear. The V end lost 5 bases, the J end lost 1 base, and 9 bases lay between the germline ends. The V gene's germline CDR1 is SGHRS and CDR2 YFSETQ. The CDR3 length is 13 residues. The CDR3 loop is CASRLFGNTEAFF. The CDR3 DNA reads as TGCGCCAGCAGACTCTTTGGGAACACTGAAGCTTTCTTT.

The chain is built from TRBV5-4 and TRBJ1-2; 11 nucleotides match TRBD1. Trimming at V came to 4 bases and at J to 7 bases, leaving 3 bases not matched to a gene. Germline V gene lookup returns CDR1 SGHNT and CDR2 YYREEE (reference sequence). The CDR3 runs to 13 residues. The CDR3 reads CASSPGQGVGYTF. The DNA for the CDR3 is TGTGCCAGCAGCCCGGGACAGGGGGTTGGCTACACCTTC.

The CDR3 is CASSDPYRAREAFF. CDR3 DNA sequence: TGCGCCAGCAGTGACCCGTACAGGGCCCGGGAAGCTTTCTTT. The chain couples TRBV10-2 to TRBJ1-1; D is perhaps TRBD1 (6 bases). V shed 3 bases and J shed 8 bases, with 16 bases lying between them. Germline CDR1 and CDR2: WSHSY and SAAADI. This CDR3 comprises 14 residues.